The clone carrying this T cell receptor beta chain has a handful of counts. The antigen is not known. The data were obtained in a study of T-cell reconstitution after alpha-beta-depleted transplantation in children. General study findings and limits: Newly produced T cells mostly provided counts and TCRbeta diversity after one year, as hyperexpanded clones declined.

Unique molecular identifiers tagged the TCRbeta library. A single record per CDR3 protein comes from TCRdb applying MiXCR to the PCR reads. The sample shows 90,000 to 100,000 distinct CDR3 sequences, around 22% of them seen only once. This CDR3 is built from 14 residues. V gave up 9 bases and J gave up 4 bases, with 16 bases separating them. Per the germline V gene, CDR1 is ENHRY and CDR2 is SYGVKD. This clonotype was obtained from a boy aged 2-15 years with acute lymphoblastic leukemia, due to receive a stem cell transplant. The V and J genes are TRBV10-3 and TRBJ1-5; D gene ambiguous. This specimen was PBMCs, taken before TCRalphabeta/CD19-depleted stem cell transplant. The CDR3: CAMCNDTLNQPQHF. The CDR3 DNA reads TGTGCCATGTGTAACGACACCCTTAATCAGCCCCAGCATTTT.